Following are 20 T cell receptor beta chains from one sample sequenced in a study of CD8 T cells in Susac syndrome. Reverse transcription of about 0.45 to 1 ug RNA was carried out with random hexamers. Via MiXCR, TCRdb re-called the immunoSEQ multiplex PCR reads, giving one row per CDR3 protein. In the table there are about 300,000 distinct CDR3 sequences, about 85% of which are singletons. The sequencing sample was made of CD8+ T cells from PBMCs. These receptors were collected from a human donor with multiple sclerosis.

The genes are TRBV27 and TRBJ2-3; the match to TRBD1 covers 7 bases. Germline CDR1 MNHEY, CDR2 SMNVEV (reference sequence). CDR3 length equals 12 residues. With 6 bases clipped from V and 4 bases from J, the junction kept 1 base outside the gene matches. CDR3 region: CASRTGSDTQYF. The CDR3 nucleotides are TGTGCCAGCAGGACAGGGTCAGATACGCAGTATTTT.

The CDR3 DNA follows: TGTGCCAGCAGCCTCGCCCGGGCAAGCGAAGTCTATGGCTACACCTTC. This codes for CASSLARASEVYGYTF. The gene calls are TRBV4-2 and TRBJ1-2; D gene uncertain. V was clipped by 4 bases and J by 4 bases, with 19 bases between them. CDR1 and CDR2 from the germline V gene are LGHNA and YNFKEQ. This CDR3 comprises 16 residues.

This chain links TRBV27 with TRBJ2-7; the D is unclear. The CDR3 length is 14 residues. Trimming shortened V by 2 bases and J by 4 bases, and 12 bases separated the two germline ends. Per the germline V gene, CDR1 is MNHEY and CDR2 is SMNVEV (reference sequence). The CDR3 loop is CASSLVPDRYEQYF. The CDR3, as DNA: TGTGCCAGCAGTTTAGTCCCTGACCGGTACGAGCAGTACTTC.

J is TRBJ1-1 and V is TRBV23-1, with 7 bases fitting TRBD1. TRBV23-1 is filed as an ORF, its function uncertain. The junction had 5 bases not matched to a gene; V was cut back by 8 bases and J by 5 bases. The CDR3 runs to 12 residues. The CDR3: CASSDRVTEAFF. The CDR3 bases are TGCGCCAGCTCCGACAGGGTGACTGAAGCTTTCTTT.

The genes are TRBV29-1 and TRBJ2-5; TRBD2 agrees at 7 bases. V lost 6 bases, J lost 2 bases, and 12 bases stayed unmatched. CDR3 size: 15 residues. Germline V CDR1 and CDR2: SQVTM, ANQGSEA. The CDR3 is CSVLLRGGRQETQYF. CDR3 sequence (DNA): TGCAGCGTGCTGCTAAGAGGCGGGAGACAAGAGACCCAGTACTTC.

This clonotype has only one observation. The chain carries TRBV9 and TRBJ2-6, with D perhaps matching TRBD1 or TRBD2 (5 bases each). CDR3 length equals 14 residues. Germline CDR1 and CDR2: SGDLS and YYNGEE. V lost 0 bases to trimming and J lost 7 bases, with 8 bases between them. The CDR3 DNA follows: TGTGCCAGCAGCGTAGGAGGGGTAGCCAACGTCCTGACTTTC. It codes for CASSVGGVANVLTF.

The genes are TRBV20-1 and TRBJ2-1; TRBD2 matches 7 bases. CDR1 and CDR2 (germline): DFQATT, SNEGSKA (reference sequence). The CDR3 runs 16 residues. V was pared by 1 base and J by 7 bases, with 13 bases of the junction left unmatched. CDR3 amino acids: CSARALYGLEGNEQFF. The CDR3 bases are TGCAGTGCTAGAGCCCTTTACGGACTAGAGGGGAATGAGCAGTTCTTC.

This chain joins TRBV27 and TRBJ2-3, with D unclear. The V gene's germline CDR1 is MNHEY and CDR2 SMNVEV (reference sequence). The CDR3 covers 13 residues. Trimming stripped 0 bases from V and 4 bases from J, with 5 bases between. The CDR3 loop is CASSLSNADTQYF. CDR3 sequence (DNA): TGTGCCAGCAGTTTATCGAACGCAGATACGCAGTATTTT.

This clonotype was picked up one time. The chain carries TRBV29-1 and TRBJ2-1; D gene uncertain. The V gene lost 0 bases and the J gene lost 1 base, with 1 base spanning the gap. The CDR3 has 12 amino acids. In germline, CDR1 is SQVTM, CDR2 ANQGSEA. The CDR3 DNA is TGCAGCGTTGAAGAGTCCTACAATGAGCAGTTCTTC. Translating it yields CSVEESYNEQFF.

V and J are TRBV7-2 and TRBJ2-1; D call uncertain. This CDR3 is built from 13 residues. The ends were cut back, 5 bases at V and 8 bases at J, with 13 bases in the middle. CDR1 is SGHTA, CDR2 FQGNSA, per germline. The CDR3 region is CASSPLYGHEQFF. Written as DNA, the CDR3 is TGTGCCAGCAGCCCCCTGTACGGGCATGAGCAGTTCTTC.

The rearrangement uses TRBV28 and TRBJ1-1; no firm D call. CDR3 length: 14 amino acids. Trimming removed 6 bases from V and 1 base from J, with 12 bases in between. Germline loops: CDR1 MDHEN, CDR2 SYDVKM. CDR3 protein: CASRPAPENTEAFF. In DNA form, the CDR3 reads TGTGCCAGCAGGCCAGCGCCCGAGAACACTGAAGCTTTCTTT.

The gene calls are TRBV7-9 and TRBJ2-5; either TRBD1 or TRBD2 may fit D (5 bases each). V lost 8 bases and J 0 bases, leaving 10 bases between the germline ends. Germline CDR1 SEHNR, CDR2 FQNEAQ (reference sequence). The CDR3 length is 13 residues. CDR3 loop: CASLGAYQETQYF. The DNA of the CDR3 is TGTGCCAGCCTCGGGGCGTACCAAGAGACCCAGTACTTC.

The rearrangement joins TRBV19 to TRBJ2-5; perhaps TRBD1 as D (8 bases). The V and J ends lost 5 bases and 5 bases respectively, with 18 bases between them. Germline assignment: CDR1 LNHDA and CDR2 SQIVND (reference sequence). The CDR3 totals 15 residues. The DNA of the CDR3 is TGTGCCAGTAGTGCGGACAGGGAGGGGATGGAGACCCAGTACTTC. Its protein product is CASSADREGMETQYF.

The chain is built from TRBV7-9 and TRBJ1-3; D not certain. V lost 3 bases, J lost 5 bases, and 8 bases lay in between. The CDR3 has 13 residues. Per the germline V gene, CDR1 is SEHNR and CDR2 is FQNEAQ (reference sequence). CDR3 nucleotides: TGTGCCAGCAGCTTTAGCCTACGAAACACCATATATTTT. Protein product: CASSFSLRNTIYF.

This clonotype has just one count. The chain combines TRBV6-1 with TRBJ2-7; D remains unclear. Trimming cost V 1 base and J 2 bases, with 12 bases left between them. Germline V CDR1 and CDR2: MNHNS, SASEGT. CDR3 length equals 15 residues. The CDR3 region has the DNA TGTGCCAGCAGTGAAGTTCGGCATCCGACCTACGAGCAGTACTTC. Translation: CASSEVRHPTYEQYF.

The rearrangement uses TRBV27 and TRBJ1-5; D perhaps matches TRBD1 (5 bases). Trimming took off 3 bases at V and 6 bases at J, with 18 bases between the two ends. Looked up from germline, CDR1 is MNHEY and CDR2 is SMNVEV (reference sequence). This CDR3 region has 16 residues. CDR3 sequence reads: CASSLVGSGFAQPQHF. The DNA of the CDR3 is TGTGCCAGCAGTTTGGTTGGTTCAGGGTTCGCTCAGCCCCAGCATTTT.

This rearrangement joins TRBV6-1 to TRBJ1-1; maybe TRBD1 (6 bases). The V gene's germline CDR1 is MNHNS and CDR2 SASEGT. The CDR3 runs to 13 residues. Between the trimmed V and J ends, which lost 7 bases and 0 bases, there was a span of 9 bases. CDR3 nucleotides: TGTGCCAGCAATGAGGGGGTGAACACTGAAGCTTTCTTT. Translated: CASNEGVNTEAFF.

The chain uses TRBV24-1 and TRBJ2-7; D perhaps matches TRBD1 (6 bases). The CDR3 extends over 16 amino acids. The V end was cut by 4 bases, the J end by 2 bases, with 17 bases between. Germline CDR1 KGHDR, CDR2 SFDVKD. The CDR3 protein is CATSESTGIFPYEQYF. The CDR3, as DNA: TGTGCCACCAGTGAATCTACAGGGATATTCCCCTACGAGCAGTACTTC.

The chain uses TRBV9 and TRBJ1-1, with 9 bases fitting TRBD1. There are 14 residues in the CDR3. Germline V gene data show CDR1 as SGDLS and CDR2 as YYNGEE. J was trimmed by 3 bases and V by 4 bases; bases with no gene match: 4. The CDR3 loop is CASSYGQGHTEAFF. The CDR3 DNA reads TGTGCCAGCAGCTACGGACAGGGGCACACTGAAGCTTTCTTT.

This clonotype appeared a few times. CDR3 region: CASSAGELFF. CDR3 DNA: TGTGCCAGCAGTGCCGGGGAGCTGTTTTTT. The chain employs TRBV6-1 and TRBJ2-2; no reliable D call. Germline V CDR1 and CDR2: MNHNS, SASEGT. Trimming shortened V by 4 bases and J by 6 bases, and 0 bases separated the two germline ends. The CDR3 sequence is 10 residues long.